This is a list of T cell receptor beta chains from one sample in a study of T cell clones after liver transplantation. Assay: immunoSEQ multiplex PCR; the TCRdb copy retains only in-frame clones and omits some. The sample lists tens of thousands of clones; more than 85% were seen once. Sequencing used CD4+ T cells from blood, obtained about 27 months after liver transplant. The receptor set was obtained from a human patient who received a liver transplant. Some T cells here may be from the graft donor. Both conserved end residues are part of each CDR3. D genes are given only for firm matches. Some rows have no size entry. The others give once, few or many, or a class for an expanded clone.

v_call	clone_size	j_call	d_call	cdr3_nt	cdr3_aa
TRBV5-1	NA	TRBJ2-7	NA	TGCGCCAGCAGCTTAGGGGGTGGAGCGCACGAGCAGTACTTC	CASSLGGGAHEQYF
TRBV2	NA	TRBJ2-7	TRBD1	TGTGCCAGCAGTGAACTGGGACAGTCCTACGAGCAGTACTTC	CASSELGQSYEQYF
TRBV5-1	NA	TRBJ2-3	NA	TGCGCCAGCAGCTTGGAAGGGACAACCACAGATACGCAGTATTTT	CASSLEGTTTDTQYF
TRBV5-4	NA	TRBJ1-1	TRBD1	TGTGCCAGCAGCTCCCGGGACAGGGGGGACACTGAAGCTTTCTTT	CASSSRDRGDTEAFF
TRBV27	NA	TRBJ1-2	NA	TGTGCCAGCAGTTTGGATGGGGGGGGCGCGGACTATGGCTACACCTTC	CASSLDGGGADYGYTF
TRBV5-8	once	TRBJ2-7	TRBD1	TGTGCCAGCAGCTTGTGGTCATGGACAGGGGCCTACGAGCAGTACTTC	CASSLWSWTGAYEQYF
TRBV5-4	NA	TRBJ1-1	NA	TGTGCCAGCAGGCCGGAGCGGGGGGTGAACACTGAAGCTTTCTTT	CASRPERGVNTEAFF
TRBV19	NA	TRBJ1-5	NA	TGTGCCAGTAGCAGAGACTTGGATCAGCCCCAGCATTTT	CASSRDLDQPQHF
TRBV5-4	NA	TRBJ1-2	NA	TGTGCCAGCAGTAACGCGGGGGGGGCTTATGGCTACACCTTC	CASSNAGGAYGYTF
TRBV11-3	NA	TRBJ2-2	TRBD1	TGTGCCAGCAGCTTGACAGGGACGGGTTTAGGCGGGGAGCTGTTTTTT	CASSLTGTGLGGELFF
TRBV19	NA	TRBJ1-5	NA	TGTGCCACCCAATGGGGGACTAGCAATCAGCCCCAGCATTTT	CATQWGTSNQPQHF
TRBV27	NA	TRBJ2-7	NA	TGTGCCAGCAGCCACCGAGGGCCCTCCTACGAGCAGTACTTC	CASSHRGPSYEQYF
TRBV6-5	NA	TRBJ1-2	NA	TGTGCCAGCAGGCAGACAATAAACTATGGCTACACCTTC	CASRQTINYGYTF
TRBV5-1	NA	TRBJ2-3	NA	TGCGCCAGCAGCTTGGAGCTTAGTGCAGATACGCAGTATTTT	CASSLELSADTQYF
TRBV19	NA	TRBJ1-2	NA	TGTGCCAGTAGGGGGACTGCTGACTATGGCTACACCTTC	CASRGTADYGYTF
TRBV5-1	NA	TRBJ2-7	TRBD2	TGCGCCAGCAGCCAAGGAGGACTAGCTACCCACGAGCAGTACTTC	CASSQGGLATHEQYF
TRBV27	NA	TRBJ1-1	NA	TGTGCCAGCAGTTTTTCACGGCGTTCGGGGGTGAACACTGAAGCTTTCTTT	CASSFSRRSGVNTEAFF
TRBV5-6	NA	TRBJ2-7	TRBD1	TGTGCCAGCAGCTTGTACGGACAGGGTTCCGAGCAGTACTTC	CASSLYGQGSEQYF
TRBV9	few	TRBJ2-3	TRBD2	TGTGCCAGCACAACTAGCGGAAGCACAGATACGCAGTATTTT	CASTTSGSTDTQYF
TRBV28	NA	TRBJ1-5	NA	TGTGCCAGCAGTTTACAGGGGCGCCAGGATCAGCCCCAGCATTTT	CASSLQGRQDQPQHF
TRBV6-4	NA	TRBJ2-1	TRBD2	TGTGCCAGCAGTGCGACTAGCGGGAGTTTTGAGCAGTTCTTC	CASSATSGSFEQFF
TRBV29-1	NA	TRBJ2-2	NA	TGCAGCGTTGAGGCCCCCCTAGGTAGCGGCCTTAACACCGGGGAGCTGTTTTTT	CSVEAPLGSGLNTGELFF
TRBV19	NA	TRBJ2-7	NA	TGTGCCAGTAGTATTTCCCTACACCCCACCTACGAGCAGTACTTC	CASSISLHPTYEQYF
TRBV25-1	NA	TRBJ2-1	TRBD2	TGTGCCAGCAGGGCGGGAGGAGGTACCAATGAGCAGTTCTTC	CASRAGGGTNEQFF
TRBV7-5	NA	TRBJ2-7	NA	TGTGTCAGAAGCTTAGCGACGGAGGACAGGGAAGTAGCCGAGCAGTACTTC	CVRSLATEDREVAEQYF
TRBV7-2	NA	TRBJ2-3	TRBD2	TGTGCCAGCAGCCCTACTAGCGGGAGTCAATCAGATACGCAGTATTTT	CASSPTSGSQSDTQYF
TRBV19	NA	TRBJ2-2	TRBD1	TGTGCCAGTGACAGGGTTACCGGGGAGCTGTTTTTT	CASDRVTGELFF
TRBV2	NA	TRBJ2-3	NA	TGTGCCAGCAGTGAAGGACTTAGCACAGATACGCAGTATTTT	CASSEGLSTDTQYF
TRBV5-1	NA	TRBJ2-1	NA	TGCGCCAGCAGCTTGGCCGACAATGAGCAGTTCTTC	CASSLADNEQFF
TRBV6-1	NA	TRBJ2-7	NA	TGTGCCAGCTCGGGGTCCGCTAGGTACGAGCAGTACTTC	CASSGSARYEQYF
TRBV5-1	NA	TRBJ2-7	TRBD1	TGCGCCAGCAGCTATGGGACAGTGGGGTCCCCAGGAGGAGAGCAGTACTTC	CASSYGTVGSPGGEQYF
TRBV6-5	NA	TRBJ2-5	NA	TGTGCCAGCAGCTGGACCCGGGGGGAGACCCAGTACTTC	CASSWTRGETQYF
TRBV19	NA	TRBJ1-1	NA	TGTGCCAGTAGTCCAGGCCGTACTGAAGCTTTCTTT	CASSPGRTEAFF
TRBV7-7	NA	TRBJ2-2	NA	TGTGCTAGCAGCTTAGGTCAGAACACCGGGGAGCTGTTTTTT	CASSLGQNTGELFF
TRBV7-6	NA	TRBJ2-1	TRBD2	TGTGCCAGCAGCTCGAGCGGGGGGTACAATGAGCAGTTCTTC	CASSSSGGYNEQFF
TRBV5-4	few	TRBJ2-1	TRBD1	TGTGCCAGCAGCTTGCAGGGGGCCTACAATGAGCAGTTCTTC	CASSLQGAYNEQFF
TRBV29-1	once	TRBJ1-2	TRBD1	TGCAGCGTGTCTGACAGGGAGCACTATGGCTACACCTTC	CSVSDREHYGYTF
TRBV5-1	NA	TRBJ2-3	NA	TGCGCCAGCAGCTTGGGGACTCCAGATACGCAGTATTTT	CASSLGTPDTQYF
TRBV7-8	NA	TRBJ2-7	NA	TGTGCCAGCAGCTTAGGCGCGTCGGCGGCCTACGAGCAGTACTTC	CASSLGASAAYEQYF
TRBV7-2	NA	TRBJ1-4	NA	TGTGCCAGCAGCTTAGTGGCGGCGTCAACTAATGAAAAACTGTTTTTT	CASSLVAASTNEKLFF
TRBV7-3	once	TRBJ2-1	TRBD2	TGTGCCAGCAGCACAAAACCGGGACTAGCATACAATGAGCAGTTCTTC	CASSTKPGLAYNEQFF
TRBV9	NA	TRBJ2-5	TRBD2	TGTGCCAGCAGCGTAGCGGGTAGCGGGGCAGTAGAGACCCAGTACTTC	CASSVAGSGAVETQYF
TRBV6-1	NA	TRBJ1-1	NA	TGTGCCAGCAGGGAAGTTGTGAACACTGAAGCTTTCTTT	CASREVVNTEAFF
TRBV7-2	NA	TRBJ2-7	TRBD1	TGTGCCAGCAGCCTACATGGACAGGGGTTGGGGGAGCAGTACTTC	CASSLHGQGLGEQYF
TRBV15	NA	TRBJ1-5	TRBD1	TGTGCCACCAGCAGAGCACCCGGGACAGGGAGAAATCCCGTAACGGGTCAGCCCCAGCATTTT	CATSRAPGTGRNPVTGQPQHF
TRBV19	NA	TRBJ2-7	NA	TGTGCCAGTAGTACCCCCGGGACACCACCCTACGAGCAGTACTTC	CASSTPGTPPYEQYF
TRBV18	once	TRBJ1-3	NA	TGTGCCAGCTCACCAACAAGGGCAGGGCCCTCATCAATCTCTGGAAACACCATATATTTT	CASSPTRAGPSSISGNTIYF
TRBV15	once	TRBJ2-1	TRBD2	TGTGCCACCAGCACACCGGGACTAGGGCCGAATGAGCAGTTCTTC	CATSTPGLGPNEQFF
TRBV10-3	NA	TRBJ1-1	TRBD1	TGTGCCATTACGGGACAGTTGAACACTGAAGCTTTCTTT	CAITGQLNTEAFF
TRBV6-5	NA	TRBJ1-4	NA	TGTGCCAGCAGTTATGGACCACGGGACAATGAAAAACTGTTTTTT	CASSYGPRDNEKLFF
TRBV5-1	NA	TRBJ2-3	TRBD2	TGCGCCAGCAGCGCCCTAGCGGGAGCGGCAGATACGCAGTATTTT	CASSALAGAADTQYF
TRBV2	NA	TRBJ2-2	TRBD2	TGTGCCAGCAGCCACGGACTAGCGGGGGCGAACACCGGGGAGCTGTTTTTT	CASSHGLAGANTGELFF
TRBV11-3	NA	TRBJ2-1	TRBD2	TGTGCCAGCAGCTTCCAGGGGCTCGCCGGGACTAGCGGCCTCGGGGAGCAGTTCTTC	CASSFQGLAGTSGLGEQFF
TRBV5-6	NA	TRBJ1-5	NA	TGTGCCAGCAGTTATAGGGGGGATCAGCCCCAGCATTTT	CASSYRGDQPQHF
TRBV4-2	NA	TRBJ1-3	NA	TGTGCCAGCAGCCAACAGGATAGCTCTGGAAACACCATATATTTT	CASSQQDSSGNTIYF
TRBV27	NA	TRBJ2-7	TRBD1	TGTGCCAGCAGTTTACAGGGACAGATCTCCTACGAGCAGTACTTC	CASSLQGQISYEQYF
TRBV7-3	NA	TRBJ2-1	NA	TGTGCCAGCAGCTACAAGGCTAGCACCGATGAGCAGTTCTTC	CASSYKASTDEQFF